Listed here are 30 T cell receptor beta chains from one sample, sequenced in a study of early T cells in non-severe SARS-CoV-2 infection. In TCRdb, the 5' RACE reads were re-called with MiXCR into one record per CDR3 protein. The sample has 98,000 or so distinct CDR3 sequences; 9.5% to 12% are singletons. The specimen sequenced was whole blood. The source of these receptors is an adult who was a healthcare worker with PCR-confirmed SARS-CoV-2 infection or an uninfected control (not recorded which).

This clonotype was detected only a few times. This chain connects TRBV7-9 to TRBJ2-3, with 10 bases aligning to TRBD1. Germline V gene data show CDR1 as SEHNR and CDR2 as FQNEAQ (reference sequence). Trimming cost V 8 bases and J 2 bases; bases outside gene matches: 19. CDR3 length: 19 amino acids. The CDR3 region is CASWRRQGAAGLTTDTQYF. The CDR3 DNA follows: TGTGCCAGCTGGCGGAGACAGGGGGCCGCGGGACTCACCACAGATACGCAGTATTTT. The variable domain in full, completed from reference TRBV7-9 and TRBJ2-3, reads DTGVSQNPRHKITKRGQNVTFRCDPISEHNRLYWYRQTLGQGPEFLTYFQNEAQLEKSRLLSDRFSAERPKGSFSTLEIQRTEQGDSAMYLCASWRRQGAAGLTTDTQYFGPGTRLTVL.

V is TRBV21-1 and J is TRBJ2-3; the DNA was not compared with TRBD2, the D call given in the table. TRBV21-1 is marked as a pseudogene. The CDR3 loop spans 17 amino acids. The DNA of the CDR3 is TGTGCCAGCAGCCCCTGGACTAGCGGGAGTTCCACAGATACGCAGTATTTT. Amino acid sequence: CASSPWTSGSSTDTQYF.

This clonotype was seen at least ten times. The J gene is TRBJ1-1, the V gene TRBV30, with D hard to call. The CDR3 has 10 residues. Germline CDR1 reads GTSNPN; CDR2 reads SVGIG (reference sequence). Trimming cost V 4 bases and J 3 bases, with 3 bases left between them. The CDR3: CAWIYTEAFF. The CDR3 DNA reads TGTGCCTGGATCTACACTGAAGCTTTCTTT. The variable domain in full, with the rest retrieved from reference TRBV30 and TRBJ1-1, is SQTIHQWPATLVQPVGSPLSLECTVEGTSNPNLYWYRQAAGRGLQLLFYSVGIGQISSEVPQNLSASRPQDRQFILSSKKLLLSDSGFYLCAWIYTEAFFGQGTRLTVV.

V is TRBV12-3 or TRBV12-4 and J is TRBJ2-3, with 9 bases fitting TRBD2. The CDR3 has 18 residues. Losses at the gene ends were 1 base for V and 0 bases for J; bases not matched to a gene: 8. CDR3 DNA sequence: TGTGCCAGCAGTTTAGTGGGGACTAGCCAAACTAGCACAGATACGCAGTATTTT. Translated, it gives CASSLVGTSQTSTDTQYF.

This clonotype was seen ten or more times. This rearrangement joins TRBV6-6 to TRBJ1-3; no reliable D call. Germline assignment: CDR1 MNHNY and CDR2 SVGAGI (reference sequence). The V gene lost 0 bases and the J gene lost 7 bases, with 4 bases spanning the gap. This CDR3 is built from 12 residues. CDR3 nucleotides: TGTGCCAGCAGTTACTCGTGGAACACCATATATTTT. Its protein is CASSYSWNTIYF.

The V gene is TRBV6-5, the J gene TRBJ1-2, with TRBD1 as a possible D gene (5 bases). Germline-derived CDR1 and CDR2 are MNHEY and SVGAGI. V lost 6 bases and J 0 bases, leaving 20 bases between the germline ends. There are 17 residues in the CDR3. In nucleotides, the CDR3 is TGTGCCAGCAGCCCCGGACATAGGCATACGGCTAACTATGGCTACACCTTC. This sequence encodes CASSPGHRHTANYGYTF.

This clonotype was counted ten times or more. V usage is TRBV6-5 and J usage is TRBJ1-2; 11 bases agree with TRBD1. The junction had 1 base not matched to a gene; V was cut back by 4 bases and J by 3 bases. The CDR3 runs to 14 residues. The germline V gene encodes CDR1 MNHEY and CDR2 SVGAGI. The CDR3 loop reads CASSSGQGDYGYTF. In nucleotides, the CDR3 is TGTGCCAGCAGTTCGGGACAGGGGGACTATGGCTACACCTTC.

V is TRBV19 and J is TRBJ1-2, with D unresolved. This CDR3 contains 15 residues. CDR1 is LNHDA, CDR2 SQIVND, per germline (reference sequence). Trimming cost V 5 bases and J 2 bases, with 15 bases left between them. CDR3 region: CASSANPGLNYGYTF. CDR3 bases: TGTGCCAGTAGTGCTAATCCGGGCCTCAACTATGGCTACACCTTC.

At least ten counts were recorded for this clonotype. This CDR3 reads CASSPEQGVAGANVLTF. The CDR3 bases are TGTGCCAGCTCACCTGAGCAGGGGGTTGCTGGGGCCAACGTCCTGACTTTC. The rearrangement links TRBV18 to TRBJ2-6; 7 nucleotides line up with TRBD1. The CDR3 totals 17 residues. Trimming at V came to 3 bases and at J to 2 bases, leaving 7 bases not matched to a gene. The germline V gene has CDR1 KGHSH and CDR2 LQKENI. Full variable domain (missing parts from reference TRBV18 and TRBJ2-6): NAGVMQNPRHLVRRRGQEARLRCSPMKGHSHVYWYRQLPEEGLKFMVYLQKENIIDESGMPKERFSAEFPKEGPSILRIQQVVRGDSAAYFCASSPEQGVAGANVLTFGAGSRLTVL.

This clonotype was found many times. The chain is built from TRBV10-3 and TRBJ1-1, with 9 bases matching TRBD1. Looked up from germline, CDR1 is ENHRY and CDR2 is SYGVKD. With V trimmed by 6 bases and J by 7 bases, 0 bases remained unmatched. The length of the CDR3 is 11 residues. The CDR3 spells CAIRGQGEAFF. DNA of the CDR3: TGTGCCATCAGGGGACAGGGTGAAGCTTTCTTT.

This clonotype was seen more than once but under ten times. The J gene is TRBJ1-2, the V gene TRBV7-2; TRBD1 is a possible D gene (5 bases). Trimming removed 0 bases at V and 6 bases at J, with 8 bases between. CDR1 and CDR2 from the germline V gene are SGHTA and FQGNSA. This CDR3 has 13 amino acids. The CDR3 DNA is TGTGCCAGCAGCTTAGCCAGGGAGAATGGCTACACCTTC. Translation gives CASSLARENGYTF.

This clonotype appeared a few times. CDR3 residues: CASSSLGGGLPTEAFF. The CDR3 coding sequence is TGTGCCAGCAGCTCCTTAGGGGGGGGCCTTCCCACTGAAGCTTTCTTT. The gene calls are TRBV11-2 and TRBJ1-1; tentative D call: TRBD1 (6 bases). The CDR3 spans 16 residues. In germline, CDR1 is SGHAT, CDR2 FQNNGV. V was shortened by 4 bases and J by 4 bases, with 19 bases between the two germline ends.

The chain carries TRBV5-1 and TRBJ2-5; D is unresolved. The germline V gene has CDR1 SGHRS and CDR2 YFSETQ. Trimming took 0 bases from V and 3 from J, leaving 12 bases between them. This CDR3 has 15 residues. Here the CDR3 reads CASSLAGWIEETQYF. The CDR3 DNA reads as TGCGCCAGCAGCTTGGCCGGCTGGATCGAAGAGACCCAGTACTTC.

This chain links TRBV21-1 with TRBJ2-7; TRBD1, the table's D call, was not compared with the DNA. TRBV21-1 is marked as a pseudogene. The CDR3 has 14 residues. CDR3: CASTLGRAVYEQYF. CDR3 in DNA: TGTGCCAGCACCTTGGGACGTGCGGTCTACGAGCAGTACTTC.

The genes are TRBV28 and TRBJ2-7, with TRBD2 matching 7 bases. This CDR3 has 16 residues. V gave up 5 bases and J gave up 5 bases; unmatched junction bases: 15. Looked up from germline, CDR1 is MDHEN and CDR2 is SYDVKM. CDR3 DNA: TGTGCCAGCAGTCCGTTAAGCGGGACCGCCAGTAACGAGCAGTACTTC. This translates into CASSPLSGTASNEQYF.

This clonotype appeared many times. The chain links TRBV12-3 or TRBV12-4 to TRBJ1-2; D is unresolved. This CDR3 has 12 amino acids. V was shortened by 6 bases and J by 4 bases, with 9 bases between the two germline ends. The CDR3 DNA reads as TGTGCCAGCAGCCCGGGTGCCTATGGCTACACCTTC. Translation: CASSPGAYGYTF.

This clonotype was picked up a small number of times. The rearrangement links TRBV7-9 to TRBJ1-4, with D perhaps matching TRBD1 (5 bases). Germline CDR1 and CDR2: SEHNR and FQNEAQ (reference sequence). This CDR3 has 14 amino acids. V shed 0 bases and J shed 5 bases, with 7 bases lying between them. CDR3: CASSLAAGNEKLFF. The CDR3 DNA sequence: TGTGCCAGCAGCTTAGCGGCAGGGAATGAAAAACTGTTTTTT.

In its sample, this clonotype was seen many times. The CDR3 DNA follows: TGCGCCAGCAGCTCGGAGGGCTATGGCTACACCTTC. It codes for CASSSEGYGYTF. V gene TRBV5-1 combines with J gene TRBJ1-2; D is unclear. Germline loops: CDR1 SGHRS, CDR2 YFSETQ. V was pared by 3 bases and J by 4 bases, with 7 bases between. The CDR3 length is 12 residues. Full variable domain (outside the CDR3, taken from reference TRBV5-1 and TRBJ1-2): KAGVTQTPRYLIKTRGQQVTLSCSPISGHRSVSWYQQTPGQGLQFLFEYFSETQRNKGNFPGRFSGRQFSNSRSEMNVSTLELGDSALYLCASSSEGYGYTFGSGTRLTVV.

This clonotype appeared many times. The rearrangement joins TRBV12-3 or TRBV12-4 to TRBJ1-4, with D possibly being TRBD1 (5 bases). The CDR3 runs to 11 residues. V was shortened by 8 bases and J by 8 bases, with 9 bases between the two germline ends. This CDR3 is CASGEGEKLFF. Written as DNA, the CDR3 is TGTGCCAGCGGCGAGGGGGAAAAACTGTTTTTT.

This clonotype has ten or more counts. This rearrangement joins TRBV7-2 to TRBJ2-1, with 7 bases matching TRBD2. Germline values: CDR1 SGHTA, CDR2 FQGNSA. V was pared by 5 bases and J by 14 bases, with 15 bases of the junction left unmatched. This CDR3 comprises 14 residues. The CDR3 is CASSEYLGLEGEFF. In nucleotides, the CDR3 is TGTGCCAGCAGCGAGTACCTCGGACTAGAAGGTGAGTTCTTC.

There are many counts of this clonotype. V and J are TRBV7-8 and TRBJ1-4; weak D call: TRBD1 (6 bases). Germline CDR1 SGHVS, CDR2 FQNEAQ. V shed 5 bases and J shed 4 bases, with 11 bases lying between them. The CDR3 consists of 14 residues. CDR3 bases: TGTGCCAGCAGCCTTTCAGGGGTTAATGAAAAACTGTTTTTT. It encodes CASSLSGVNEKLFF.

Many counts were recorded for this clonotype. V usage is TRBV12-3 or TRBV12-4 and J usage is TRBJ2-3; 7 bases fit TRBD2. This CDR3 spans 14 amino acids. The J segment lost 2 bases and the V segment lost 4 bases, leaving 3 bases of the junction unmatched. The CDR3 DNA follows: TGTGCCAGCAGTTCTGGACTAGTCACAGATACGCAGTATTTT. Its translation: CASSSGLVTDTQYF.

The chain is built from TRBV12-3 or TRBV12-4 and TRBJ1-1, with D possibly matching TRBD1 (5 bases). Trimming left V 6 bases short and J 1 base short, with 12 bases between. The CDR3 sequence is 14 residues long. CDR3 DNA sequence: TGTGCCAGCAGCCCTGGAGGGACGAACACTGAAGCTTTCTTT. Residues: CASSPGGTNTEAFF.

The chain recombines TRBV5-1 with TRBJ2-2, with D perhaps matching TRBD1 (6 bases). This CDR3 is 15 amino acids long. Germline CDR1 and CDR2: SGHRS and YFSETQ. With 0 bases removed from V and 3 bases from J, the gap between germline ends came to 9 bases. This CDR3 is CASSLGQEYTGELFF. The DNA of the CDR3 is TGCGCCAGCAGCTTGGGACAGGAGTACACCGGGGAGCTGTTTTTT.

The table lists this clonotype with a few counts. This sequence joins TRBV4-1 and TRBJ2-7; 10 nucleotides line up with TRBD2. Trimming cost V 3 bases and J 6 bases; bases outside gene matches: 17. This CDR3 has 18 amino acids. Germline V lookup: CDR1 MGHRA, CDR2 YSYEKL. The DNA of the CDR3 is TGCGCCAGCAGCCACCGTGCTTATGCAGCGGGGGGGCCTCGCGAGCAGTACTTC. It codes for CASSHRAYAAGGPREQYF.

This clonotype was detected a few times. The V and J genes are TRBV20-1 and TRBJ1-5; no clear D. In germline, CDR1 is DFQATT, CDR2 SNEGSKA (reference sequence). V lost 1 base to trimming and J lost 4 bases, with 8 bases between them. The CDR3 sequence is 13 residues long. The CDR3 DNA follows: TGCAGTGCTAGAGCAAGGGCAAATCAGCCCCAGCATTTT. Its translation is CSARARANQPQHF.

The chain combines TRBV28 with TRBJ2-5, with 7 positions matching TRBD2. The V gene's germline CDR1 is MDHEN and CDR2 SYDVKM. The CDR3 has 14 amino acids. The trim removed 4 bases at V and 1 base at J, leaving 3 bases unmatched. CDR3 region: CASSYAGVQETQYF. The CDR3 DNA reads as TGTGCCAGCAGTTACGCGGGAGTCCAAGAGACCCAGTACTTC.

This clonotype has at least ten counts. This CDR3 reads CSARLGGTAPGEQFF. In DNA form, the CDR3 reads TGCAGTGCTAGGCTTGGGGGGACGGCTCCAGGGGAGCAGTTCTTC. The chain uses TRBV20-1 and TRBJ2-1; a possible D gene is TRBD2 (6 bases). CDR1 is DFQATT and CDR2 is SNEGSKA in the germline V gene (reference sequence). The CDR3 has 15 residues. V was clipped by 3 bases and J by 10 bases, with 22 bases between them.

The chain has TRBV20-1 and TRBJ2-1; the match to TRBD2 covers 7 bases. CDR3 size: 14 residues. Looked up from germline, CDR1 is DFQATT and CDR2 is SNEGSKA (reference sequence). J gave up 6 bases and V 4 bases, and 9 bases lay outside the gene matches. The CDR3, as DNA: TGCAGTGCTACGAGCGGGAACCTCCCCAATGAGCAGTTCTTC. It codes for CSATSGNLPNEQFF.

This clonotype was recorded at least ten times. The rearrangement uses TRBV18 and TRBJ2-5; no clear D. Trimming cost V 1 base and J 1 base, with 7 bases left between them. The CDR3 is 14 amino acids. Germline V gene data show CDR1 as KGHSH and CDR2 as LQKENI. CDR3 sequence reads: CASSPLGGQETQYF. The CDR3 coding sequence is TGTGCCAGCTCACCACTTGGCGGCCAAGAGACCCAGTACTTC.